Presented here are 27 T cell receptor beta chains from one specimen sequenced in a study of T-cell memory formation after mild COVID-19. MiXCR, run by TCRdb on the 5' RACE reads, gives a single entry per CDR3 protein. The data show about 320,000 distinct CDR3 sequences, roughly an eighth seen once. The sample consisted of PBMCs or a T cell subset sorted from them (not recorded which). The receptor set was obtained from a man aged 18 to 35 who had mild COVID-19 (a few samples of this study predate the infection). Cell type and time point are not known.

The sample holds a few counts of this clonotype. The chain combines TRBV7-2 with TRBJ2-5; TRBD2 agrees at 11 bases. CDR3 length equals 15 residues. V lost 2 bases, J lost 4 bases, and 3 bases stayed unmatched. In germline, CDR1 is SGHTA, CDR2 FQGNSA. The CDR3 reads CASSLWLAGGETQYF. In DNA form, the CDR3 reads TGTGCCAGCAGCTTATGGCTAGCGGGGGGAGAGACCCAGTACTTC.

This clonotype was detected only a few times. The V and J genes are TRBV4-3 and TRBJ1-5; 8 bases are a match to TRBD1. Germline V lookup: CDR1 LGHNA, CDR2 YSLEER. The CDR3 totals 14 residues. V gave up 0 bases and J gave up 7 bases; unmatched junction bases: 2. DNA of the CDR3: TGCGCCAGCAGCCAAGACAACAGGGGGCAGCCCCAGCATTTT. It codes for CASSQDNRGQPQHF.

This chain joins TRBV4-3 and TRBJ1-1, with D possibly matching TRBD1 (5 bases). From germline, CDR1 is LGHNA and CDR2 YSLEER. Trimming took 4 bases from V and 3 from J, leaving 15 bases between them. The CDR3 runs to 15 residues. The CDR3 protein is CASSPRSRGDTEAFF. The CDR3 nucleotides read TGCGCCAGCAGCCCTCGGTCCCGGGGGGACACTGAAGCTTTCTTT.

The chain carries TRBV6-5 and TRBJ2-7; the D gene could be TRBD1 or TRBD2 (6 bases each). Trimming removed 6 bases from V and 6 bases from J, with 18 bases in between. This CDR3 has 14 amino acids. CDR1 is MNHEY, CDR2 SVGAGI, per germline. CDR3 bases: TGTGCCAGCAGCCTCATCGGGGGCCTTACCGAGCAGTACTTC. Translation gives CASSLIGGLTEQYF.

This clonotype was detected only a few times. The gene calls are TRBV11-2 and TRBJ2-7; 8 nucleotides match TRBD1. This CDR3 comprises 14 residues. Germline V gene data show CDR1 as SGHAT and CDR2 as FQNNGV. The V segment lost 5 bases and the J segment 2 bases; nucleotides outside the gene matches: 5. CDR3 bases: TGTGCCAGCAGCACCAGACAGGGGACCTACGAGCAGTACTTC. It is translated as CASSTRQGTYEQYF.

This clonotype has at least ten counts. The chain employs TRBV7-9 and TRBJ2-7; D perhaps matches TRBD2 (6 bases). Trimming cost V 1 base and J 0 bases, with 13 bases left between them. The V gene's germline CDR1 is SEHNR and CDR2 FQNEAQ (reference sequence). The CDR3 is 16 amino acids. The CDR3 sequence is CASSLVHQDYSYEQYF. The DNA for the CDR3 is TGTGCCAGCAGCTTAGTTCATCAGGACTACTCCTACGAGCAGTACTTC.

V gene TRBV7-2 combines with J gene TRBJ2-4; 9 nucleotides agree with TRBD1. Germline V CDR1 and CDR2: SGHTA, FQGNSA. The CDR3 sequence is 14 residues long. V dropped 5 bases and J dropped 8; count of bases not matched to a gene: 7. The CDR3 spells CASSATGGLDIQYF. The DNA for the CDR3 is TGTGCCAGCAGCGCTACAGGGGGCCTGGACATTCAGTACTTC.

The chain recombines TRBV7-9 with TRBJ2-7, with D perhaps given as TRBD1 or TRBD2 (5 bases each). Germline V gene data show CDR1 as SEHNR and CDR2 as FQNEAQ (reference sequence). Trimming took off 5 bases at V and 9 bases at J, with 20 bases between the two ends. The CDR3 totals 14 residues. The CDR3 nucleotides are TGTGCCAGCAGCACCACCCGGGACGGGTTTTCGCAGTACTTC. Amino acid sequence: CASSTTRDGFSQYF.

The V gene is TRBV21-1, the J gene TRBJ2-7; the table names TRBD1, a call not compared with the DNA. TRBV21-1 is classified as a pseudogene. The CDR3 covers 15 residues. CDR3 amino acids: CASSKALTGGYEQYV. As DNA, the CDR3 is TGTGCCAGCAGCAAAGCGCTCACTGGGGGTTACGAGCAGTACGTC.

This clonotype was recorded many times. The J gene is TRBJ1-2, the V gene TRBV4-1; the D is unclear. Germline CDR1 MGHRA, CDR2 YSYEKL. Between the trimmed V and J ends, which lost 7 bases and 7 bases, there was a span of 7 bases. The CDR3 has 10 amino acids. The CDR3 protein is CASNHRGYTF. The CDR3, as DNA: TGCGCCAGCAACCATCGTGGCTACACCTTC.

This sequence joins TRBV6-6 and TRBJ2-3; the match to TRBD2 covers 7 bases. V shed 8 bases and J 6 bases; nucleotides not matched to a gene: 5. Germline V lookup: CDR1 MNHNY, CDR2 SVGAGI (reference sequence). This CDR3 has 12 amino acids. CDR3 region: CASDGLVDTQYF. In DNA, the CDR3 is TGTGCCAGCGACGGACTAGTGGATACGCAGTATTTT.

This clonotype has just a few counts. CDR3 sequence reads: CSARRETGLAGGPETQYF. The CDR3 DNA follows: TGCAGTGCTAGAAGAGAAACGGGACTAGCGGGGGGACCAGAGACCCAGTACTTC. J is TRBJ2-5 and V is TRBV20-1, with 15 bases that match TRBD2. Germline V gives CDR1 DFQATT, CDR2 SNEGSKA (reference sequence). With 2 bases clipped from V and 4 bases from J, the junction kept 11 bases outside the gene matches. The CDR3 spans 18 residues.

This clonotype occurred a few times. The chain combines TRBV6-5 with TRBJ2-7; the match to TRBD2 covers 10 bases. Germline CDR1 and CDR2: MNHEY and SVGAGI. V dropped 2 bases and J dropped 9; count of bases not matched to a gene: 7. The CDR3 runs 14 residues. CDR3 amino acids: CASSYGTSGDRQYF. The CDR3 DNA reads as TGTGCCAGCAGTTACGGCACTAGCGGGGATCGGCAGTACTTC.

V is TRBV7-9 and J is TRBJ2-3; 7 bases fit TRBD1. Unmatched junction bases numbered 8, after V lost 4 bases and J lost 1 base. The CDR3 length is 16 residues. Germline V gene data show CDR1 as SEHNR and CDR2 as FQNEAQ (reference sequence). CDR3 DNA: TGTGCCAGCAGCTCAATCCGAGACAGGGGCACAGATACGCAGTATTTT. Translated, it gives CASSSIRDRGTDTQYF.

This clonotype was recorded many times. The V gene is TRBV4-1, the J gene TRBJ1-1; possible D gene TRBD1, 6 bases. The V gene lost 2 bases and the J gene lost 4 bases, with 17 bases spanning the gap. The germline CDR1 and CDR2 sequences are MGHRA and YSYEKL. This CDR3 spans 16 amino acids. The CDR3 DNA sequence: TGCGCCAGCAGCCAATCCCATCCGCAGGGGACCACTGAAGCTTTCTTT. This sequence encodes CASSQSHPQGTTEAFF.

This clonotype was seen a few times. The V call is TRBV6-2 or TRBV6-3, the J call TRBJ2-7; D remains unclear. The CDR3 extends over 10 amino acids. V gave up 5 bases and J gave up 3 bases, with 2 bases separating them. CDR1 and CDR2 from the germline V gene are MNHEY and SVGEGT. DNA of the CDR3: TGTGCCAGCAGTAACTACGAGCAGTACGTC. It encodes CASSNYEQYV.

V and J are TRBV12-3 or TRBV12-4 and TRBJ2-2; TRBD2 aligns across 7 bases. The trim removed 7 bases at V and 7 bases at J, leaving 9 bases unmatched. There are 14 residues in the CDR3. CDR3 loop: CASTGLGFGGELFF. The CDR3 DNA sequence: TGTGCCAGCACTGGACTAGGGTTCGGCGGGGAGCTGTTTTTT.

This clonotype occurred a few times. This rearrangement joins TRBV7-2 to TRBJ2-5; D remains unclear. CDR3 size: 11 residues. Germline CDR1 is SGHTA and CDR2 is FQGNSA. Trimming removed 4 bases at V and 5 bases at J, with 5 bases between. In DNA, the CDR3 is TGTGCCAGCAGCTGGTGGGAGACCCAGTACTTC. The encoded protein is CASSWWETQYF.

This clonotype has more than one count but fewer than ten. Written as DNA, the CDR3 is TGCGCCAGCAGCTTGGGTGTAGGAGTAAGAGCTTGGGAGACCCAGTACTTC. Its protein is CASSLGVGVRAWETQYF. The J gene is TRBJ2-5, the V gene TRBV5-1, with no clear D. From germline, CDR1 is SGHRS and CDR2 YFSETQ. The CDR3 has 17 amino acids. V dropped 0 bases and J dropped 5 bases, with 20 bases sitting between them. Together with reference TRBV5-1 and TRBJ2-5, the CDR3 gives the full variable domain: KAGVTQTPRYLIKTRGQQVTLSCSPISGHRSVSWYQQTPGQGLQFLFEYFSETQRNKGNFPGRFSGRQFSNSRSEMNVSTLELGDSALYLCASSLGVGVRAWETQYFGPGTRLLVL.

This chain uses TRBV6-2 or TRBV6-3 with TRBJ2-3; the match to TRBD2 covers 10 bases. V was pared by 5 bases and J by 3 bases, with 5 bases of the junction left unmatched. This CDR3 contains 15 residues. Germline V CDR1 and CDR2: MNHEY, SVGEGT. CDR3 residues: CASSTLAGETDTQYF. CDR3 DNA: TGTGCCAGCAGTACTCTAGCGGGGGAGACAGATACGCAGTATTTT.

This chain uses TRBV5-1 with TRBJ2-2; no clear D. Per the germline V gene, CDR1 is SGHRS and CDR2 is YFSETQ. CDR3 length: 14 amino acids. V was shortened by 3 bases and J by 6 bases, with 12 bases between the two germline ends. CDR3 protein: CASSYESTSGELFF. The CDR3 DNA follows: TGCGCCAGCAGCTATGAGTCCACCTCCGGGGAGCTGTTTTTT.

This chain connects TRBV9 to TRBJ2-3; D call uncertain. The V and J ends lost 0 bases and 9 bases respectively, with 11 bases between them. The CDR3 sequence is 13 residues long. Germline values: CDR1 SGDLS, CDR2 YYNGEE. CDR3 nucleotides: TGTGCCAGCAGCGTAGATCTTGGTAAAACGCAGTATTTT. Translated: CASSVDLGKTQYF. Looking up the rest from reference TRBV9 and TRBJ2-3 gives the full variable domain: DSGVTQTPKHLITATGQRVTLRCSPRSGDLSVYWYQQSLDQGLQFLIQYYNGEERAKGNILERFSAQQFPDLHSELNLSSLELGDSALYFCASSVDLGKTQYFGPGTRLTVL.

The chain joins TRBV20-1 to TRBJ2-4, with TRBD1 as a possible D gene (6 bases). V dropped 3 bases and J dropped 6 bases, with 18 bases sitting between them. Germline CDR1 reads DFQATT; CDR2 reads SNEGSKA (reference sequence). The CDR3 length is 15 residues. The CDR3 is CSARDLGTPGNIQYF. The CDR3 bases are TGCAGTGCTAGGGATTTGGGGACACCGGGAAACATTCAGTACTTC.

This chain connects TRBV7-8 to TRBJ1-5; possibly TRBD1 for D (6 bases). In germline, CDR1 is SGHVS, CDR2 FQNEAQ. The CDR3 is 14 amino acids. The V end lost 1 base, the J end lost 4 bases, and 8 bases lay between the germline ends. The CDR3 DNA follows: TGTGCCAGCAGCTTAGAAAGGGGGAATCAGCCCCAGCATTTT. Translation: CASSLERGNQPQHF.

The DNA of the CDR3 is TGCAGCGTTGGGAGGCCCAGCAGCTCCTACAATGAGCAGTTCTTC. Translation: CSVGRPSSSYNEQFF. The gene calls are TRBV29-1 and TRBJ2-1; D is possibly TRBD2 (5 bases). V lost 4 bases and J lost 0, with 13 bases in between. The CDR3 runs to 15 residues. Germline V gene sequence: CDR1 SQVTM, CDR2 ANQGSEA.

V gene TRBV12-3 or TRBV12-4 combines with J gene TRBJ2-7; possibly TRBD2 for D (5 bases). V was cut by 2 bases and J by 4 bases, with 12 bases left in between. The CDR3 totals 14 residues. The CDR3 DNA reads as TGTGCCAGCAGTTTACCCGGACTGAAATACGAGCAGTACTTC. This codes for CASSLPGLKYEQYF.

The chain links TRBV27 to TRBJ1-2; D may be TRBD1 (5 bases). Germline-derived CDR1 and CDR2 are MNHEY and SMNVEV (reference sequence). The CDR3 sequence is 13 residues long. The V end lost 2 bases, the J end lost 3 bases, and 7 bases lay between the germline ends. CDR3 amino acids: CASSLRQYYGYTF. As DNA, the CDR3 is TGTGCCAGCAGTTTAAGACAGTACTATGGCTACACCTTC.